The 5 T cell receptor beta chains below all came from one sample that was sequenced in a study of OX40 agonist ivuxolimab in advanced cancers. Method: immunoSEQ multiplex PCR; TCRdb's copy keeps in-frame clones and lacks some. The table includes tens of thousands of clones, about 81% detected once. This specimen consisted of CD4+ or CD8+ T cells sorted from blood, obtained in a trial of the OX40 agonist ivuxolimab. Receptors originate from an adult with an advanced solid tumor such as melanoma, head and neck, liver or kidney cancer.

The V call is TRBV6-8, the J call TRBJ2-1, with 11 bases matching TRBD1. CDR3 length equals 16 residues. Germline V gene sequence: CDR1 MNHGY, CDR2 SAAAGT. V was clipped by 6 bases and J by 6 bases; unmatched bases: 10. CDR3 sequence reads: CASRTLGDRGINEQFF. The CDR3 region has the DNA TGTGCCAGCAGGACGTTGGGGGACAGGGGGATCAATGAGCAGTTCTTC.

The chain links TRBV27 to TRBJ1-5, with D tentatively TRBD1 (5 bases). Between the trimmed V and J ends, which lost 2 bases and 6 bases, there was a span of 8 bases. The CDR3 runs 13 residues. Germline values: CDR1 MNHEY, CDR2 SMNVEV (reference sequence). The CDR3 spells CASSLGGAQPQHF. The CDR3 DNA reads TGTGCCAGCAGTTTAGGAGGGGCTCAGCCCCAGCATTTT.

The chain employs TRBV9 and TRBJ2-1; 7 bases fit TRBD1. The germline V gene encodes CDR1 SGDLS and CDR2 YYNGEE. V shed 3 bases and J 5 bases; nucleotides not matched to a gene: 8. This CDR3 contains 15 residues. The CDR3 spells CASSGDGTANNEQFF. The CDR3, as DNA: TGTGCCAGCAGCGGAGACGGGACAGCTAACAATGAGCAGTTCTTC.

This rearrangement joins TRBV11-3 to TRBJ1-5, with D maybe TRBD1 (6 bases). V was cut by 1 base and J by 4 bases, with 14 bases left in between. Germline lookup yields CDR1 SGHNT and CDR2 YENEEA. The CDR3 runs to 16 residues. Here the CDR3 reads CASSLGSRGRNQPQHF. CDR3 nucleotide sequence: TGTGCCAGCAGCTTAGGGTCCAGGGGCCGAAATCAGCCCCAGCATTTT.

The chain links TRBV30 to TRBJ1-2, with 9 bases that match TRBD1. Per germline, CDR1 GTSNPN and CDR2 SVGIG (reference sequence). V was clipped by 4 bases and J by 4 bases; unmatched bases: 4. This CDR3 has 13 amino acids. The CDR3 DNA sequence: TGTGCCTGGACCGCGGGACAGGGCTATGGCTACACCTTC. Its protein is CAWTAGQGYGYTF.